Listed below are T cell receptor beta chains from one sample, sequenced in a study of PD-L1 blockade in urothelial cancer. TCRdb's table, derived via immunoSEQ multiplex PCR, lists solely in-frame clones and lacks some. Here the sample spans tens of thousands of clones, around 79% being singletons. Specimen: PBMCs, collected around atezolizumab (anti-PD-L1) treatment. These receptors all stem from a man in his 70s with urothelial cancer. Each CDR3 is given with its conserved first and last residue. The D gene is left open where the match is weak. Clone size is not always given. Where it is, it says once, few, many or a class for expanded clones.

d_call	v_call	j_call	clone_size	cdr3_aa	cdr3_nt
TRBD1	TRBV7-9	TRBJ2-7	-	CASRPGTGGEYEQYF	TGTGCCAGCAGACCTGGGACAGGGGGCGAATACGAGCAGTACTTC
TRBD2	TRBV9	TRBJ2-7	few	CASSVLAGDGEQYF	TGTGCCAGCAGCGTACTAGCGGGGGACGGCGAGCAGTACTTC
-	TRBV28	TRBJ1-2	-	CASSSDSRVGYTF	TGTGCCAGCAGTTCGGACAGCAGGGTCGGCTACACCTTC
TRBD2	TRBV7-2	TRBJ2-5	-	CASSLGWGGETQYF	TGTGCCAGCAGCTTAGGTTGGGGGGGAGAGACCCAGTACTTC
-	TRBV19	TRBJ2-7	-	CASRGIGGTNEQYF	TGTGCCAGTAGGGGAATCGGGGGTACCAACGAGCAGTACTTC
-	TRBV4-2	TRBJ1-1	-	CASSQGGSDTEAFF	TGTGCCAGCAGCCAAGGGGGCAGCGACACTGAAGCTTTCTTT
TRBD1	TRBV19	TRBJ1-3	-	CASSIDFTTGPSNTIYF	TGTGCCAGTAGTATAGATTTTACGACAGGGCCCTCCAACACCATATATTTT
TRBD1	TRBV7-2	TRBJ1-2	-	CASSSGPGQGIYGYTF	TGTGCCAGCAGCTCAGGACCGGGACAGGGGATCTATGGCTACACCTTC
TRBD1	TRBV7-2	TRBJ2-3	-	CASSEGAGPSTDTQYF	TGTGCCAGCAGCGAGGGGGCGGGCCCTAGCACAGATACGCAGTATTTT
TRBD2	TRBV5-5	TRBJ2-5	-	CASSLFSGSAETQYF	TGTGCCAGCAGCTTGTTTAGCGGGAGTGCGGAGACCCAGTACTTC
TRBD1	TRBV2	TRBJ2-6	few	CASSRQGVDSGANVLTF	TGTGCCAGCAGCCGACAGGGAGTCGACTCTGGGGCCAACGTCCTGACTTTC
-	TRBV6-5	TRBJ1-2	-	CASSFGADRRGYTF	TGTGCCAGCAGCTTCGGGGCTGACAGGAGAGGCTACACCTTC
-	TRBV4-1	TRBJ1-2	-	CASSQDRVSVGYTF	TGCGCCAGCAGCCAAGATCGAGTCTCTGTTGGCTACACCTTC
-	TRBV6-6	TRBJ1-1	-	CASSYSADSTEAFF	TGTGCCAGCAGTTACTCTGCGGATTCCACTGAAGCTTTCTTT
-	TRBV10-3	TRBJ1-1	-	CAISERGFMNTEAFF	TGTGCCATCAGTGAGAGAGGATTCATGAACACTGAAGCTTTCTTT
-	TRBV27	TRBJ1-1	-	CASSLGFRRSMNTEAFF	TGTGCCAGCAGTTTAGGCTTCCGGAGAAGCATGAACACTGAAGCTTTCTTT
-	TRBV7-2	TRBJ2-3	-	CASSLNGGPTDTQYF	TGTGCCAGCAGCTTAAACGGGGGACCCACAGATACGCAGTATTTT
-	TRBV9	TRBJ1-2	-	CASSGLREGYGYTF	TGTGCCAGCAGTGGTTTGAGGGAGGGCTATGGCTACACCTTC
TRBD1	TRBV2	TRBJ1-5	-	CASSRQGNSNQPQHF	TGTGCCAGCAGTCGACAGGGGAATAGCAATCAGCCCCAGCATTTT
-	TRBV11-3	TRBJ2-2	few	CASSPPGFSGELFF	TGTGCCAGCAGCCCCCCAGGGTTCTCCGGGGAGCTGTTTTTT
TRBD2	TRBV25-1	TRBJ2-7	-	CASTPGTRVGYEQYF	TGTGCCAGCACCCCAGGGACTAGGGTCGGTTACGAGCAGTACTTC
TRBD1	TRBV5-5	TRBJ2-7	-	CASSPDRARRQYF	TGTGCCAGCAGCCCGGACAGGGCGAGAAGGCAGTACTTC
-	TRBV19	TRBJ2-1	-	CASSIFFEGGDYNEQFF	TGTGCCAGTAGTATATTTTTCGAAGGCGGGGACTACAATGAGCAGTTCTTC